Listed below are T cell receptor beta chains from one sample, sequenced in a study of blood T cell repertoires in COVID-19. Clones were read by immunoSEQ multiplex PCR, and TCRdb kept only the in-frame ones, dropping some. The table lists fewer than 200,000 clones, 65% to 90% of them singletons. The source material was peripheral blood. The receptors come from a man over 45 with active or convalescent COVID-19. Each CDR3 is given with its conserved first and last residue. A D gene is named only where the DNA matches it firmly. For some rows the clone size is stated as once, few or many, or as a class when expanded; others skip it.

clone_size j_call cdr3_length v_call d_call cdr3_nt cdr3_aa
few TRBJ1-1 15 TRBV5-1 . TGCGCCAGCAGCCGGGATTCTCTCCCGAACACTGAAGCTTTCTTT CASSRDSLPNTEAFF
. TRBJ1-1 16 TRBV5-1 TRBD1 TGCGCCAGCAGCTTGGGGCCCCGGGACAGGATGGTGGAAGCTTTCTTT CASSLGPRDRMVEAFF
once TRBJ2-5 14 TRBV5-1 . TGCGCCAGCAGCAAAGGACAGCAACAAGAGACCCAGTACTTC CASSKGQQQETQYF
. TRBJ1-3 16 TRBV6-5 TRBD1 TGTGCCAGCAGTTACTCGGGACAGGGACTTGGAAACACCATATATTTT CASSYSGQGLGNTIYF
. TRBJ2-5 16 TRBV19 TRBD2 TGTGCCAGTAGTATAGGACTAGCGGGTACCCAAGAGACCCAGTACTTC CASSIGLAGTQETQYF
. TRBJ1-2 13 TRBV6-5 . TGTGCCAGCAGCAACCTTACCCTCCTATCGTACACCTTC CASSNLTLLSYTF
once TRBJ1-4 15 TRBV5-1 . TGCGCCAGCAGCTTGGCAGGAGCTAGCGGGGAAAAACTGTTTTTT CASSLAGASGEKLFF
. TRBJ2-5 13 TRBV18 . TGTGCCAGCTCACCGGACAGCCTAGAGACCCAGTACTTC CASSPDSLETQYF
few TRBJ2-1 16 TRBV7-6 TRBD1 TGTGCCAGCAGCTTATCAAGGACAGGGTCCTACAATGAGCAGTTCTTC CASSLSRTGSYNEQFF
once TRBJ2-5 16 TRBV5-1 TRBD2 TGCGCCAGCAGCTCAGCTAGCGGGGGGGCGGAGGAGACCCAGTACTTC CASSSASGGAEETQYF
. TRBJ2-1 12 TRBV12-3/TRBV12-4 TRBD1 TGTGCCAGCGCCTCAGGGGGCCATGAGCAGTTCTTC CASASGGHEQFF
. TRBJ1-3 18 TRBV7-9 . TGTGCCAGCAGCTTTTATGGAACGTCTCAGGCCTCTGGAAACACCATATATTTT CASSFYGTSQASGNTIYF
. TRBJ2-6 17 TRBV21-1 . TGTGCCAGCAGCAACGGACAGGGGCCCTCTGGGGCCAACGTCCTGACTTTC CASSNGQGPSGANVLTF
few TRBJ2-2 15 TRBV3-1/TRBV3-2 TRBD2 TGTGCCAGCAAAGCCGGACTAGCTCCCTCCGGGGAGCTGTTTTTT CASKAGLAPSGELFF
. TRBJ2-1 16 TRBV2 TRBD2 TGTGCCAGCAGTGACCCCGGGACTACAGCCTACAATGAGCAGTTCTTC CASSDPGTTAYNEQFF
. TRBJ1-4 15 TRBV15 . TGTGCCACCAGCAGGGGAGGGGCAACTAATGAAAAACTGTTTTTT CATSRGGATNEKLFF
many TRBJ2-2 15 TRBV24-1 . TGTGCCACCAGTGGGCACAATACGAACACCGGGGAGCTGTTTTTT CATSGHNTNTGELFF
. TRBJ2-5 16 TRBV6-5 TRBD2 TGTGCCAGCAGTTACTCGGGGCGGGAGGGAAAAGAGACCCAGTACTTC CASSYSGREGKETQYF
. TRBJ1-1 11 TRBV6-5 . TGTGCCAGCCGAGCCGGGACTGAAGCTTTCTTT CASRAGTEAFF
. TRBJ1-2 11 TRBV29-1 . TGCAGCGTTGAACCGACAGGTTTATACACCTTC CSVEPTGLYTF
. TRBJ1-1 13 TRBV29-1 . TGCAGCGTGGGGGGGGGATTTAACACTGAAGCTTTCTTT CSVGGGFNTEAFF
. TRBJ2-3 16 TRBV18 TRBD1 TGTGCCAGCTCACCACCCCTCAGGGGGCAAACAGATACGCAGTATTTT CASSPPLRGQTDTQYF
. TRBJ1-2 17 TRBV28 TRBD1 TGTGCCAGCAGTTTGAAGGGACAGGGAGGGTCTAACTATGGCTACACCTTC CASSLKGQGGSNYGYTF
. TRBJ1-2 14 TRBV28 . TGTGCCAGCAGTCCGTTACTTAGAAACTATGGCTACACCTTC CASSPLLRNYGYTF
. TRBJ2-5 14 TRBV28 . TGTGCCAGCAGTTTAGTAGGCAGGGCGGAGACCCAGTACTTC CASSLVGRAETQYF